This is a list of T cell receptor beta chains from one sample in a study of blood T cell repertoires in COVID-19. TCRdb's copy holds only in-frame clones and misses some; the assay was immunoSEQ multiplex PCR. The repertoire consists of nearly 200,000 clones, with roughly 90% occurring once and the leading ten covering approximately 8.1%. The sample taken for sequencing was PBMCs or T cells enriched from blood (not recorded which). Source of these receptors: a young woman who had recovered from COVID-19. Each CDR3 is given with its conserved first and last residue. Fields, in order: J gene, D gene, V gene, clone size, CDR3 DNA, CDR3 protein. The D gene is left open where the match is weak. For some rows the clone size is stated as once, few or many, or as a class when expanded; others skip it.

TRBJ1-3	.	TRBV28	.	TGTGCCAGCAGGGGGGGGGCCCTAGGAAACACCATATATTTT	CASRGGALGNTIYF
TRBJ2-7	.	TRBV5-4	.	TGTGCCAGCAGCTTGGCCCAGGGGCTCGGATTATACGAGCAGTACTTC	CASSLAQGLGLYEQYF
TRBJ1-5	TRBD1	TRBV28	.	TGTGCCAGCAGTTTCGCCGCCGGGACAGGGGATCAGCCCCAGCATTTT	CASSFAAGTGDQPQHF
TRBJ1-3	.	TRBV5-4	few	TGTGCCAGCAGCTTGGCCAGCTCTGGAAACACCATATATTTT	CASSLASSGNTIYF
TRBJ2-5	TRBD1	TRBV6-5	.	TGTGCCAGCAGGGAGGGACAGGGGATTCAAGAGACCCAGTACTTC	CASREGQGIQETQYF
TRBJ1-4	TRBD1	TRBV15	.	TGTGCCACCAGCAGAGTCCCCCCCAGGGGGCTGTCTAATGAAAAACTGTTTTTT	CATSRVPPRGLSNEKLFF
TRBJ2-7	TRBD1	TRBV5-1	.	TGCGCCAGCAGCTTCCTGTCGGGACAGATGCTTTGGGCCGAGCAGTACTTC	CASSFLSGQMLWAEQYF
TRBJ2-7	.	TRBV28	.	TGTGCCAGCAGTTCCGGGGTAGCTAGGCAGTACTTC	CASSSGVARQYF
TRBJ1-5	.	TRBV4-2	.	TGTGCCAGCAGCCAAGAGGATCCGTTAGCGGGGCCCCAGCATTTT	CASSQEDPLAGPQHF
TRBJ1-1	.	TRBV10-3	.	TGTGCCATCAGTGGTGGGGGGGCGAACACTGAAGCTTTCTTT	CAISGGGANTEAFF
TRBJ2-7	.	TRBV6-4	.	TGTGCCAGCAGTGACTCCGGGGGGCCCTCCTACGAGCAGTACTTC	CASSDSGGPSYEQYF
TRBJ2-1	.	TRBV27	once	TGTGCCAGCAGGACTGACAGGTCACTATACAATGAGCAGTTCTTC	CASRTDRSLYNEQFF
TRBJ1-1	.	TRBV7-2	.	TGTGCCAGCAGCTTAGCTCGGGTTACTGAAGCTTTCTTT	CASSLARVTEAFF